These 5 T cell receptor beta chains were sequenced from one sample in a study of T cell responses to AZD1222 COVID-19 vaccine. Some clones are missing from TCRdb's copy, which holds only in-frame ones; the method was immunoSEQ multiplex PCR. The sample holds approximately 190,000 clones, around 94% seen once. Sequenced material: peripheral blood, taken on day 0 of AZD1222 vaccination. The receptors stem from an adult in good health.

The chain employs TRBV12-3 or TRBV12-4 and TRBJ2-5; 9 bases map to TRBD2. V shed 7 bases and J 5 bases; nucleotides not matched to a gene: 5. CDR3 length: 13 residues. The CDR3 is CASTRLAGETQYF. For the CDR3, the DNA is TGTGCCAGCACCCGCCTAGCGGGGGAGACCCAGTACTTC.

This sequence joins TRBV5-4 and TRBJ2-7; TRBD1 matches 8 bases. Germline CDR1 and CDR2: SGHNT and YYREEE (reference sequence). CDR3 length equals 15 residues. The J segment lost 0 bases and the V segment lost 4 bases, leaving 6 bases of the junction unmatched. The CDR3 spells CASSPRQGPSYEQYF. The CDR3 DNA reads as TGTGCCAGCAGCCCACGACAGGGGCCCTCCTACGAGCAGTACTTC.

The chain links TRBV12-3 or TRBV12-4 to TRBJ1-4; D unresolved. V gave up 1 base and J gave up 7 bases, with 4 bases separating them. The CDR3 extends over 12 amino acids. The CDR3 DNA reads TGTGCCAGCAGTTTAGGAGTTGAAAAACTGTTTTTT. Its translation: CASSLGVEKLFF.

CDR3 nucleotides: TGTGCCAGCACCCCAGGGGCCTCCTACGAGCAGTACTTC. Translation gives CASTPGASYEQYF. The rearrangement uses TRBV6-6 and TRBJ2-7; weak D call: TRBD1 (6 bases). Trimming took 7 bases from V and 0 from J, leaving 10 bases between them. The CDR3 length is 13 residues. From germline, CDR1 is MNHNY and CDR2 SVGAGI (reference sequence).

The V and J genes are TRBV29-1 and TRBJ2-1; 16 bases line up with TRBD2. This CDR3 has 15 residues. The V gene end was trimmed by 6 bases and the J gene end by 3 bases; junction bases not matched to a gene: 2. Germline V gives CDR1 SQVTM, CDR2 ANQGSEA. The CDR3 sequence is CSVGTSGGDYNEQFF. The CDR3 coding sequence is TGCAGCGTCGGGACTAGCGGGGGGGACTACAATGAGCAGTTCTTC.